This passage covers 17 T cell receptor beta chains from one sample sequenced in a study of blood T cell repertoires in COVID-19. Libraries were prepared by immunoSEQ multiplex PCR; TCRdb keeps only in-frame clonotypes and omits some of them. The sample records approximately 140,000 clones, over 75% being singletons. Sequences were obtained from peripheral blood. Receptors originate from a man aged 55 to 69 with active or convalescent COVID-19.

CDR3 bases: TGTGCCAGCAGCGTAGCGGCTAGCGGTGCTGGGGATGAGCAGTTCTTC. This translates into CASSVAASGAGDEQFF. V is TRBV9 and J is TRBJ2-1, with TRBD2 matching over 7 bases. Germline lookup yields CDR1 SGDLS and CDR2 YYNGEE. The J segment lost 8 bases and the V segment lost 0 bases, leaving 11 bases of the junction unmatched. This CDR3 contains 16 residues. Using reference TRBV9 and TRBJ2-1 for the parts outside the CDR3, the full variable domain is DSGVTQTPKHLITATGQRVTLRCSPRSGDLSVYWYQQSLDQGLQFLIQYYNGEERAKGNILERFSAQQFPDLHSELNLSSLELGDSALYFCASSVAASGAGDEQFFGPGTRLTVL.

This chain joins TRBV29-1 and TRBJ2-2; the match to TRBD1 covers 10 bases. With V trimmed by 5 bases and J by 4 bases, 4 bases remained unmatched. CDR1 and CDR2 (germline): SQVTM, ANQGSEA. The CDR3 covers 14 residues. CDR3 in amino acids: CSVWTGGSTGELFF. The DNA of the CDR3 is TGCAGCGTTTGGACAGGGGGTTCCACCGGGGAGCTGTTTTTT.

This clone was recorded a few times. This sequence joins TRBV5-6 and TRBJ1-5; D perhaps matches TRBD1 (5 bases). This CDR3 comprises 13 residues. Trimming shortened V by 4 bases and J by 7 bases, and 12 bases separated the two germline ends. Germline CDR1 and CDR2: SGHDT and YYEEEE. As DNA, the CDR3 is TGTGCCAGCAGCAGAACAGCAGGGCAGCCCCAGCATTTT. Translation: CASSRTAGQPQHF.

The chain joins TRBV7-9 to TRBJ1-2; no definite D call. The CDR3 runs to 12 residues. Trimming left V 5 bases short and J 7 bases short, with 11 bases between. CDR1 and CDR2 from the germline V gene are SEHNR and FQNEAQ (reference sequence). The CDR3 here is CASSLRSRGYTF. CDR3 nucleotides: TGTGCCAGCAGCCTTAGATCCCGTGGCTACACCTTC. The variable domain in full, completed from reference TRBV7-9 and TRBJ1-2, reads DTGVSQNPRHKITKRGQNVTFRCDPISEHNRLYWYRQTLGQGPEFLTYFQNEAQLEKSRLLSDRFSAERPKGSFSTLEIQRTEQGDSAMYLCASSLRSRGYTFGSGTRLTVV.

V and J are TRBV28 and TRBJ2-1, with 12 bases identical to TRBD2. After removal of 1 base from V and 7 bases from J, the junction contained 8 bases not matched to a gene. This CDR3 is built from 17 residues. From germline, CDR1 is MDHEN and CDR2 SYDVKM. CDR3 amino acids: CASSLSGGLAGGNEQFF. The CDR3 nucleotides read TGTGCCAGCAGTTTATCGGGGGGGCTAGCGGGAGGGAATGAGCAGTTCTTC.

The chain is built from TRBV7-9 and TRBJ1-3, with D hard to call. The ends were cut back, 4 bases at V and 0 bases at J, with 10 bases in the middle. This CDR3 comprises 15 residues. CDR1 SEHNR and CDR2 FQNEAQ come from the germline V gene (reference sequence). CDR3 region: CASSSPRSSGNTIYF. As DNA, the CDR3 is TGTGCCAGCAGCTCCCCGCGTTCCTCTGGAAACACCATATATTTT.

This clone has only a few counts. This chain joins TRBV14 and TRBJ1-4, with 7 bases that match TRBD1. Germline loops: CDR1 SGHDN, CDR2 FVKESK. V gave up 6 bases and J gave up 8 bases; unmatched junction bases: 12. The CDR3 contains 15 residues. CDR3 DNA: TGTGCCAGCAGTTACAGGGGACTTAAGTACGAAAAACTGTTTTTT. Amino acids: CASSYRGLKYEKLFF. The full variable domain, its missing parts supplied by reference TRBV14 and TRBJ1-4, is EAGVTQFPSHSVIEKGQTVTLRCDPISGHDNLYWYRRVMGKEIKFLLHFVKESKQDESGMPNNRFLAERTGGTYSTLKVQPAELEDSGVYFCASSYRGLKYEKLFFGSGTQLSVL.

V is TRBV6-5 and J is TRBJ2-6; the D is unclear. The V end was cut by 3 bases, the J end by 0 bases, with 9 bases between. Germline values: CDR1 MNHEY, CDR2 SVGAGI. The CDR3 contains 16 residues. In DNA form, the CDR3 reads TGTGCCAGCAGTTATGACACCTCCTCTGGGGCCAACGTCCTGACTTTC. Encoded protein: CASSYDTSSGANVLTF.

A note on this clone: This CDR3 is also generated by other DNA sequences in the sample. This rearrangement joins TRBV5-1 to TRBJ2-3, with no clear D. There are 14 residues in the CDR3. Trimming shortened V by 0 bases and J by 0 bases, and 5 bases separated the two germline ends. CDR1 and CDR2 (germline): SGHRS, YFSETQ. CDR3 DNA sequence: TGCGCCAGCAGCTTGGCCGAGAGCACAGATACGCAGTATTTT. Translation gives CASSLAESTDTQYF.

This clone was seen a single time. J is TRBJ1-3 and V is TRBV20-1, with a weak D call TRBD1 (6 bases). Germline loops: CDR1 DFQATT, CDR2 SNEGSKA (reference sequence). V was pared by 6 bases and J by 0 bases, with 12 bases between. The CDR3 spans 14 residues. CDR3 sequence reads: CSASTGNSGNTIYF. The DNA of the CDR3 is TGCAGTGCCAGTACAGGGAACTCTGGAAACACCATATATTTT.

The chain combines TRBV2 with TRBJ2-3; no firm D call. The CDR3 contains 13 residues. In germline, CDR1 is SNHLY, CDR2 FYNNEI. The V end lost 8 bases, the J end lost 2 bases, and 11 bases lay between the germline ends. Written as DNA, the CDR3 is TGTGCCAGCCCCCCTGAGGACACAGATACGCAGTATTTT. This encodes CASPPEDTDTQYF.

CDR3 in amino acids: CASSAKQGLDEKLFF. The DNA of the CDR3 is TGTGCCAGTAGTGCCAAACAGGGGCTCGATGAAAAACTGTTTTTT. This chain links TRBV19 with TRBJ1-4; 7 positions match TRBD1. There are 15 residues in the CDR3. After removal of 5 bases from V and 6 bases from J, the junction contained 9 bases not matched to a gene. Germline assignment: CDR1 LNHDA and CDR2 SQIVND (reference sequence).

The V call is TRBV7-2, the J call TRBJ2-5, with 7 nucleotides matching TRBD1. CDR1 is SGHTA, CDR2 FQGNSA, per germline. The CDR3 contains 14 residues. V dropped 5 bases and J dropped 4; count of bases not matched to a gene: 7. The CDR3 loop is CASSPQPGGETQYF. The CDR3 DNA is TGTGCCAGCAGCCCTCAACCAGGGGGAGAGACCCAGTACTTC.

The chain carries TRBV6-2 or TRBV6-3 and TRBJ2-5, with 10 positions matching TRBD2. The CDR3 spans 14 residues. CDR1 and CDR2 (germline): MNHEY, SVGEGT. The V segment lost 5 bases and the J segment 5 bases; nucleotides outside the gene matches: 5. The CDR3 protein is CASSLLAGKETQYF. The DNA for the CDR3 is TGTGCCAGCAGTCTACTAGCGGGAAAGGAGACCCAGTACTTC.

Remarks on this clone: One junction end does not reproduce the germline sequence, and a read error may be involved. The chain uses TRBV18 and TRBJ1-3; 7 bases align to TRBD1. From germline, CDR1 is KGHSH and CDR2 LQKENI. The CDR3 loop spans 17 amino acids. The CDR3 here is CASSPRTGRTSGNTIYF. CDR3 bases: TGTGCCAGCTCTCCACGGACAGGACGAACCTCTGGAAACACCATATATTTT.

The J gene is TRBJ2-1, the V gene TRBV13; 9 bases line up with TRBD1. CDR1 is PRHDT and CDR2 is FYEKMQ in the germline V gene (reference sequence). V shed 5 bases and J 7 bases; nucleotides not matched to a gene: 6. The CDR3 is 14 residues long. This chain's CDR3 is CASSARGQGNEQFF. DNA of the CDR3: TGTGCCAGCAGCGCCAGGGGACAGGGTAATGAGCAGTTCTTC.

The V gene is TRBV19, the J gene TRBJ1-3, with no clear D. The CDR3 is 15 residues long. Trimming removed 8 bases at V and 0 bases at J, with 14 bases between. The germline CDR1 and CDR2 sequences are LNHDA and SQIVND (reference sequence). The CDR3 sequence is CASADYKSSGNTIYF. The CDR3 coding sequence is TGTGCCAGTGCGGATTACAAGAGCTCTGGAAACACCATATATTTT.